This TCR beta chain was obtained from a study of shared clonotypes between healthy human individuals. TCRdb's table, derived via immunoSEQ multiplex PCR, lists solely in-frame clones and lacks some. The sample lists 300,000 or so clones, around 72% occurring once. There are many counts of this clone. The CDR3 is made up of 15 amino acids. Germline V CDR1 and CDR2: LNHNV, YYDKDF (reference sequence). Deletions cut 0 bases from V and 5 bases from J, with 11 bases between. This chain joins TRBV15 and TRBJ2-4; D possibly corresponds to TRBD1 (6 bases). This clonotype was obtained from a man aged 30-40 years in good health. The specimen was memory CD4+ T cells sorted from blood. Subset given: CD45RA-negative fraction. The CDR3 bases are TGTGCCACCAGCAGAGAACGAAACAGGGAAAACATTCAGTACTTC. Protein product: CATSRERNRENIQYF.